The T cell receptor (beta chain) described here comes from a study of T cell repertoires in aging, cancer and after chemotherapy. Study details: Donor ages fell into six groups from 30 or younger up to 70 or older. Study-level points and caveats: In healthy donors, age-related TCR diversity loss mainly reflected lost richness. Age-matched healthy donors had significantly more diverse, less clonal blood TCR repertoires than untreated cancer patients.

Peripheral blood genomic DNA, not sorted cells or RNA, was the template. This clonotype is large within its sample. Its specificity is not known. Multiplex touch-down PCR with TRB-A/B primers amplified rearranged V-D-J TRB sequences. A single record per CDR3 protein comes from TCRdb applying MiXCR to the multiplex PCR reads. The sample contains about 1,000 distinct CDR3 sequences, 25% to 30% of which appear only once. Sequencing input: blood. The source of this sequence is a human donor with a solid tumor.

The CDR3 is CASSIRGENYGYTF. The DNA for the CDR3 is TGTGCCAGTAGTATACGGGGGGAGAACTATGGCTACACCTTC. The chain has TRBV19 and TRBJ1-2; D is perhaps TRBD1 (5 bases). The V gene lost 2 bases and the J gene lost 2 bases, with 9 bases spanning the gap. The CDR3 totals 14 residues. Germline CDR1 is LNHDA and CDR2 is SQIVND (reference sequence).